This T cell receptor (beta chain) was sequenced in a study of cytomegalovirus exposure and HLA in healthy donors. The trim removed 3 bases at V and 4 bases at J, leaving 8 bases unmatched. Germline assignment: CDR1 GTSNPN and CDR2 SVGIG (reference sequence). This CDR3 spans 14 amino acids. A multiplex PCR was run with 60 Vbeta primers and 13 Jbeta primers. Sequenced by immunoSEQ multiplex PCR; TCRdb stores in-frame clones only, minus some. The profile shows under 200,000 clones, 60% to 80% of them singletons. Concerning this clone itself: Its target is not known.

Study-level points and caveats: Within an earlier analysis, most TCR beta V segments proved productive either about 90% or about 30% of the time. Across donors, presence/absence analyses took sequencing depth to be roughly uniform. Researchers catalogued under 200 TCR beta chains as cytomegalovirus-associated.

Sequenced material: PBMCs. The receptor was isolated from a woman in her twenties or thirties in good health and CMV-seronegative. The chain employs TRBV30 and TRBJ2-7; 8 nucleotides line up with TRBD1. The CDR3 here is CAWRDVGQGYEQYF. The DNA of the CDR3 is TGTGCCTGGAGAGACGTCGGACAGGGATACGAGCAGTACTTC.